The text below deals with one T cell receptor beta chain. This entry belongs to a study of blood T cell repertoires in COVID-19. Sequencing used immunoSEQ multiplex PCR; TCRdb keeps in-frame clones, though not all of them. The sample has over 350,000 clones, around 89% seen once. This receptor was obtained from a woman aged 25 to 39 with acute or convalescent COVID-19. Input material: peripheral blood.

Here the CDR3 reads CASSSGQGAPPSRGYTF. CDR3 nucleotide sequence: TGTGCCAGCAGCTCGGGACAGGGGGCACCTCCTTCCCGTGGCTACACCTTC. The chain couples TRBV7-9 to TRBJ1-2, with TRBD1 matching over 12 bases. Germline loops: CDR1 SEHNR, CDR2 FQNEAQ (reference sequence). Trimming took 4 bases from V and 7 from J; bases not matched to a gene: 13. The CDR3 is made up of 17 amino acids.